The rows below give T cell receptor beta chains drawn from one sample of a study of T-cell reconstitution after alpha-beta-depleted transplantation in children. TCRdb fed the PCR reads into MiXCR, producing one record per CDR3 protein. The sample lists some 490,000 distinct CDR3 sequences, approximately 13% seen once, with about 6% in the top ten. The sample in question was PBMCs from the stem cell graft donor, obtained from the stem cell graft. These receptors came from a human donor who donated a stem cell graft to a child with combined immunodeficiency. Both conserved end residues are part of each CDR3. A D gene is named only where the DNA matches it firmly. The size entry is marked missing in some rows and otherwise reads once, few, many or a size class.

D gene	clone size	V gene	J gene	CDR3 protein	CDR3 DNA
NA	many	TRBV7-9	TRBJ1-1	CASSLGGLWAFF	TGTGCCAGCAGCTTAGGCGGACTCTGGGCTTTCTTT
NA	many	TRBV6-1	TRBJ2-5	CASTPNWGQETQYF	TGTGCCAGCACGCCCAATTGGGGGCAAGAGACCCAGTACTTC
NA	few	TRBV12-3/TRBV12-4	TRBJ1-6	CASSFGRSPLHF	TGTGCCAGCAGTTTCGGGCGCTCACCCCTCCACTTT
NA	few	TRBV12-3/TRBV12-4	TRBJ2-1	CASSLVAVHEQFF	TGTGCCAGCAGTTTGGTGGCAGTGCATGAGCAGTTCTTC
TRBD2	few	TRBV20-1	TRBJ2-3	CSARDPSSGRARDTQYF	TGCAGTGCTAGAGACCCGTCTAGCGGGAGGGCCCGGGATACGCAGTATTTT
TRBD1	few	TRBV20-1	TRBJ2-2	CSAYGQGSMGELFF	TGCAGTGCTTACGGACAGGGTAGCATGGGGGAGCTGTTTTTT
TRBD2	few	TRBV6-5	TRBJ2-3	CASSLPGGAGTDTQYF	TGTGCCAGCAGTCTCCCGGGAGGGGCAGGCACAGATACGCAGTATTTT
TRBD2	few	TRBV7-2	TRBJ2-3	CASSLTSGARTDTQYF	TGTGCCAGCAGCTTGACTAGCGGGGCCCGCACAGATACGCAGTATTTT
TRBD2	NA	TRBV9	TRBJ2-2	CASSPLGGGANTGELFF	TGTGCCAGCAGCCCCCTCGGGGGGGGAGCAAACACCGGGGAGCTGTTTTTT
TRBD2	NA	TRBV20-1	TRBJ2-6	CSARSGRAAGANVLTF	TGCAGTGCTAGGAGCGGGAGGGCCGCTGGGGCCAACGTCCTGACTTTC
NA	many	TRBV12-3/TRBV12-4	TRBJ2-5	CASSLLATGETQYF	TGTGCCAGCAGTTTATTAGCGACCGGAGAGACCCAGTACTTC
NA	NA	TRBV6-2/TRBV6-3	TRBJ2-5	CASRKWWPSTQETQYF	TGTGCCAGCAGAAAGTGGTGGCCATCCACTCAAGAGACCCAGTACTTC
TRBD1	NA	TRBV29-1	TRBJ1-5	CSAGDRGSNQPQHF	TGCAGCGCCGGGGACAGGGGGTCCAATCAGCCCCAGCATTTT
NA	many	TRBV20-1	TRBJ1-4	CSARDRVNEKLFF	TGCAGTGCTAGAGACAGGGTTAATGAAAAACTGTTTTTT
TRBD1	few	TRBV6-1	TRBJ2-7	CASRFSGGYEQYF	TGTGCCAGCAGGTTTTCAGGGGGCTACGAGCAGTACTTC
NA	NA	TRBV20-1	TRBJ2-5	CSARVGTEWEETQYF	TGCAGTGCTAGAGTGGGGACCGAATGGGAAGAGACCCAGTACTTC
NA	NA	TRBV12-3/TRBV12-4	TRBJ2-3	CASSGSGRVSFAQYF	TGTGCCAGCAGTGGAAGCGGGCGCGTATCCTTTGCGCAGTATTTT
NA	NA	TRBV30	TRBJ1-5	CAWSARDQPQHF	TGTGCCTGGTCAGCCAGGGATCAGCCCCAGCATTTT
NA	NA	TRBV12-3/TRBV12-4	TRBJ1-6	CASRQSGGYNSPLHF	TGTGCCAGCAGACAATCGGGGGGTTATAATTCACCCCTCCACTTT
NA	NA	TRBV19	TRBJ1-1	CASSPGPGYEAFF	TGTGCCAGTAGTCCCGGGCCCGGGTATGAAGCTTTCTTT
TRBD1	NA	TRBV5-1	TRBJ2-7	CASSPRTGDSYEQYF	TGCGCCAGCAGCCCGCGGACAGGGGACTCCTACGAGCAGTACTTC
TRBD1	many	TRBV29-1	TRBJ2-1	CSVQGTGVGEQFF	TGCAGCGTCCAGGGGACAGGGGTGGGTGAGCAGTTCTTC
NA	many	TRBV7-6	TRBJ1-6	CASSLEGQVGSPLHF	TGTGCCAGCAGCTTAGAGGGGCAGGTTGGATCACCCCTCCACTTT
NA	NA	TRBV6-1	TRBJ1-2	CASSPMNTDYGYTF	TGTGCCAGCAGTCCGATGAACACGGACTATGGCTACACCTTC
NA	NA	TRBV18	TRBJ2-7	CASSAPGEAYEEYF	TGTGCCAGCTCCGCACCGGGGGAAGCCTACGAGGAGTACTTC
TRBD2	NA	TRBV7-3	TRBJ2-5	CASSLSGRRETQYF	TGTGCCAGCAGCTTGAGCGGGAGAAGAGAGACCCAGTACTTC
TRBD1	NA	TRBV27	TRBJ2-7	CASSFSGQVPEQYF	TGTGCCAGCAGTTTCTCCGGACAGGTCCCCGAGCAGTACTTC
NA	NA	TRBV30	TRBJ1-1	CAWNPQSTEAFF	TGTGCCTGGAATCCCCAAAGCACTGAAGCTTTCTTT
TRBD2	few	TRBV29-1	TRBJ2-1	CSVAGTTSSEQFF	TGCAGCGTAGCCGGGACTACTTCTTCGGAGCAGTTCTTC
NA	many	TRBV27	TRBJ2-7	CASSLFPGLGSYEQYF	TGTGCCAGCAGTTTATTCCCGGGATTGGGTTCCTACGAGCAGTACTTC
NA	many	TRBV21-1	TRBJ1-1	CASLEWQGAENTEAFF	TGTGCCAGCTTGGAGTGGCAGGGGGCGGAGAACACTGAAGCTTTCTTT
NA	NA	TRBV4-3	TRBJ1-6	CASSQGTGVNSPLHF	TGCGCCAGCAGCCAAGGGACCGGGGTTAATTCACCCCTCCACTTT
NA	few	TRBV7-2	TRBJ2-1	CASSLTGVGAGHNEQFF	TGTGCCAGCAGCTTAACAGGGGTTGGAGCGGGTCACAATGAGCAGTTCTTC
TRBD2	NA	TRBV5-1	TRBJ2-3	CASSPGTSGFTDTQYF	TGCGCCAGCAGCCCCGGGACTAGCGGGTTCACAGATACGCAGTATTTT
NA	NA	TRBV12-3/TRBV12-4	TRBJ2-7	CASSFGTGQYF	TGTGCCAGCAGTTTTGGGACGGGGCAGTACTTC
TRBD2	many	TRBV6-1	TRBJ2-2	CASSDTSGRMNGELFF	TGTGCCAGCAGCGACACTAGCGGGAGGATGAACGGGGAGCTGTTTTTT
TRBD2	NA	TRBV7-2	TRBJ2-3	CASSRTSGSQDTQYF	TGTGCCAGCAGCCGGACTAGCGGGAGTCAGGATACGCAGTATTTT
TRBD1	few	TRBV5-1	TRBJ2-1	CASSFGTGLYNEQFF	TGCGCCAGCAGCTTCGGGACAGGGTTGTACAATGAGCAGTTCTTC
TRBD1	many	TRBV5-1	TRBJ2-2	CASSRGQGGDNTGELFF	TGCGCCAGCAGTCGGGGACAGGGAGGAGATAACACCGGGGAGCTGTTTTTT
NA	few	TRBV5-6	TRBJ2-3	CASSFGAGGTDTQYF	TGTGCCAGCAGCTTTGGGGCTGGGGGCACAGATACGCAGTATTTT
NA	few	TRBV30	TRBJ2-5	CAWSVRVETQYF	TGTGCCTGGAGTGTTCGGGTCGAGACCCAGTACTTC
TRBD2	few	TRBV20-1	TRBJ2-1	CSARALGLAGGSLLYNEQFF	TGCAGTGCTAGGGCCCTCGGACTAGCGGGAGGGTCCCTCCTGTACAATGAGCAGTTCTTC
TRBD2	many	TRBV12-3/TRBV12-4	TRBJ2-7	CASTIAGVGEQYF	TGTGCCAGCACCATTGCGGGAGTAGGCGAGCAGTACTTC
TRBD1	many	TRBV12-3/TRBV12-4	TRBJ1-1	CASSLTGVTEAFF	TGTGCCAGCAGTTTGACAGGGGTCACTGAAGCTTTCTTT
NA	few	TRBV5-6	TRBJ2-5	CASSLGGVAETQYF	TGTGCCAGCAGCCTGGGCGGAGTGGCAGAGACCCAGTACTTC
TRBD2	few	TRBV6-1	TRBJ2-1	CATTLSGASYNEQFF	TGTGCCACCACGCTTAGCGGGGCCTCCTACAATGAGCAGTTCTTC
NA	few	TRBV9	TRBJ2-1	CASSETGVSYNEQFF	TGTGCCAGCAGCGAGACAGGAGTCTCCTACAATGAGCAGTTCTTC
NA	many	TRBV27	TRBJ1-6	CASSLSLRASYNSPLHF	TGTGCCAGCAGTTTAAGCTTGCGGGCCTCCTATAATTCACCCCTCCACTTT
TRBD2	few	TRBV6-5	TRBJ2-7	CASILWTSGSYEQYF	TGTGCCAGCATTCTCTGGACTAGCGGCTCCTACGAGCAGTACTTC
NA	few	TRBV7-2	TRBJ2-3	CASSYRGSVDTQYF	TGTGCCAGCAGCTATAGGGGGTCTGTTGATACGCAGTATTTT
NA	many	TRBV12-1	TRBJ1-5	CASSLTYPGQGVQPQHF	TGTGCCAGCAGCCTTACCTATCCGGGACAGGGGGTTCAGCCCCAGCATTTT
TRBD1	few	TRBV12-3/TRBV12-4	TRBJ2-3	CAISTSRQGWTDTQYF	TGTGCCATCTCGACCTCTCGACAGGGGTGGACAGATACGCAGTATTTT
TRBD2	many	TRBV7-3	TRBJ2-3	CASSPKSGSGSDTQYF	TGTGCCAGCAGCCCAAAAAGTGGTAGCGGGTCAGATACGCAGTATTTT
NA	many	TRBV7-2	TRBJ2-7	CASSSSYTYEQYF	TGTGCCAGCAGCTCTTCGTATACCTACGAGCAGTACTTC
NA	few	TRBV6-6	TRBJ2-7	CATLETGDEQYF	TGTGCCACGCTGGAGACGGGGGACGAGCAGTACTTC